Only a few counts were recorded for the clone carrying this T cell receptor (beta chain). These data originate in a study of T cells after yellow fever vaccination. TCRdb processed the 5' RACE reads anew with MiXCR; each CDR3 protein has one entry. The table has just under 600,000 distinct CDR3 sequences, roughly 13% seen once. Germline CDR1 is SGDLS and CDR2 is YYNGEE. Trimming cost V 4 bases and J 5 bases; bases outside gene matches: 5. This CDR3 spans 13 amino acids. The source of this sequence is a man younger than 45 who received the YFV17D yellow fever vaccine. The material was PBMCs, obtained on the day of the yellow fever booster vaccination. The chain employs TRBV9 and TRBJ1-2; 7 nucleotides agree with TRBD1. The CDR3 DNA reads TGTGCCAGCAGCCTACTACAGGGGTATGGCTACACCTTC. Protein: CASSLLQGYGYTF.